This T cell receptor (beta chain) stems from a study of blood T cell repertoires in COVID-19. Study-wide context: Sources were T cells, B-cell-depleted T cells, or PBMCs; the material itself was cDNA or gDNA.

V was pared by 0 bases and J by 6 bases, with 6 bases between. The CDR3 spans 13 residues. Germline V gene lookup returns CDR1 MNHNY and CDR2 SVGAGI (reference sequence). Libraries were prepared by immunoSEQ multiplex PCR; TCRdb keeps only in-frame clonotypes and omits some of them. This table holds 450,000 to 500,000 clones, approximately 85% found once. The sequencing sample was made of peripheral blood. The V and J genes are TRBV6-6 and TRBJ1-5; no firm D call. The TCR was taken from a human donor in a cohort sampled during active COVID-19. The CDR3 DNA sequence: TGTGCCAGCAGTTACTCGAGGCTTCAGCCCCAGCATTTT. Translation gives CASSYSRLQPQHF.